Detailed here is one TCR beta chain. Antigen specificity is unknown. Using its own MiXCR run on the reads, TCRdb lists one record per CDR3 protein. Among roughly 990,000 distinct CDR3 sequences listed, 30% to 40% were seen once. This sample is drawn from a study of T cell repertoires in cytomegalovirus infection. Across the whole study: Recently identified HLA-C-restricted CMV epitopes were among the peptides used. An indication of both CMV infection and matching HLA type came from public TCR beta signatures. General study findings and limits: CMV carriers with the relevant HLA were identified by cumulative public TCR beta family frequency. Clonotypes of TCR beta that were HLA-C-restricted and CMV-specific dominated the ex vivo response.

The junction had 6 bases not matched to a gene; V was cut back by 6 bases and J by 6 bases. Germline CDR1 is SEHNR and CDR2 is FQNEAQ (reference sequence). The CDR3 totals 14 residues. This clonotype was obtained from a human donor in good health (CMV status not recorded). Some clones in this sample may be carry-over from other donors' samples. This sequence joins TRBV7-9 and TRBJ2-1; TRBD2 aligns across 9 bases. The specimen was cultured CD8+ T cells from PBMCs, collected from culture after CMV antigen stimulation. CDR3 nucleotide sequence: TGTGCCAGCAGGGGCGCTAGCGGGGCCAATGAGCAGTTCTTC. It codes for CASRGASGANEQFF.